These 14 T cell receptor beta chains share one sample of origin, sequenced in a study of cytomegalovirus exposure and HLA in healthy donors. Sequencing used immunoSEQ multiplex PCR; TCRdb keeps in-frame clones, though not all of them. The sample has approximately 280,000 clones, 80% to 90% seen once. The sample was PBMCs. Source of these receptors: a young woman in good health and CMV-seronegative.

The CDR3 reads CASSEGQARSLYSNQPQHF. The CDR3 DNA reads TGCGCCAGCAGCGAGGGACAGGCGCGATCCCTTTATAGCAATCAGCCCCAGCATTTT. The rearrangement uses TRBV4-1 and TRBJ1-5; TRBD1 aligns across 8 bases. J was trimmed by 0 bases and V by 5 bases; bases with no gene match: 15. The CDR3 contains 19 residues. Per germline, CDR1 MGHRA and CDR2 YSYEKL.

V gene TRBV5-1 combines with J gene TRBJ2-1; TRBD2 aligns across 8 bases. V was clipped by 0 bases and J by 9 bases; unmatched bases: 11. The germline CDR1 and CDR2 sequences are SGHRS and YFSETQ. CDR3 length equals 16 residues. CDR3 in DNA: TGCGCCAGCAGCTTGGCCAGCGGGAGTTTGATGGGTGAGCAGTTCTTC. Its translation: CASSLASGSLMGEQFF.

V usage is TRBV7-2 and J usage is TRBJ2-3; 7 bases are shared with TRBD2. J gave up 4 bases and V 2 bases, and 15 bases lay outside the gene matches. This CDR3 is 18 amino acids long. The V gene's germline CDR1 is SGHTA and CDR2 FQGNSA. The CDR3: CASSLMLLATGSADTQYF. CDR3 in DNA: TGTGCCAGCAGCTTAATGTTACTAGCGACCGGATCGGCAGATACGCAGTATTTT.

Details on this clone: This sample also contains other DNA sequences that code for the same CDR3. The rearrangement links TRBV5-1 to TRBJ2-5; D call uncertain. The CDR3 extends over 11 amino acids. Germline values: CDR1 SGHRS, CDR2 YFSETQ. Trimming left V 4 bases short and J 1 base short, with 2 bases between. CDR3 region: CASSLQETQYF. CDR3 coding DNA: TGCGCCAGCAGCCTCCAAGAGACCCAGTACTTC.

The V gene is TRBV29-1, the J gene TRBJ2-7; TRBD1 aligns across 8 bases. The CDR3 totals 12 residues. Trimming cost V 3 bases and J 5 bases; bases outside gene matches: 3. Looked up from germline, CDR1 is SQVTM and CDR2 is ANQGSEA. The CDR3 region is CSVDDRGHEQYF. The CDR3 region has the DNA TGCAGCGTTGACGACAGGGGCCACGAGCAGTACTTC.

This clone was detected once. This sequence joins TRBV9 and TRBJ2-7, with 7 bases that match TRBD1. Germline V CDR1 and CDR2: SGDLS, YYNGEE. The CDR3 has 13 amino acids. With V trimmed by 2 bases and J by 6 bases, 5 bases remained unmatched. In DNA form, the CDR3 reads TGTGCCAGCAGCGTGACAGGGCAAGGCGAGCAGTACTTC. Amino acids: CASSVTGQGEQYF. Full variable domain (outside the CDR3, taken from reference TRBV9 and TRBJ2-7): DSGVTQTPKHLITATGQRVTLRCSPRSGDLSVYWYQQSLDQGLQFLIQYYNGEERAKGNILERFSAQQFPDLHSELNLSSLELGDSALYFCASSVTGQGEQYFGPGTRLTVT.

V usage is TRBV4-3 and J usage is TRBJ2-3; TRBD1 aligns across 8 bases. CDR3 length equals 17 residues. J lost 2 bases, V lost 1 base, and 8 bases had no gene match. Germline V lookup: CDR1 LGHNA, CDR2 YSLEER. The CDR3 DNA is TGCGCCAGCAGCCAAGTCAGCAGGGGGCCTTTCACAGATACGCAGTATTTT. The encoded protein is CASSQVSRGPFTDTQYF.

Concerning this clone: Different DNA sequences within this sample yield the same CDR3. V usage is TRBV5-6 and J usage is TRBJ1-2; D is ambiguous. The CDR3 totals 13 residues. CDR1 and CDR2 (germline): SGHDT, YYEEEE. Trimming pared 0 bases from V and 2 bases from J, leaving 5 bases between. CDR3: CASSLGQNYGYTF. The CDR3 bases are TGTGCCAGCAGCTTGGGGCAGAACTATGGCTACACCTTC.

This clone is a singleton in its sample. This chain joins TRBV27 and TRBJ2-1; 7 nucleotides match TRBD2. The J segment lost 9 bases and the V segment lost 3 bases, leaving 8 bases of the junction unmatched. The CDR3 loop spans 14 amino acids. The germline CDR1 and CDR2 sequences are MNHEY and SMNVEV (reference sequence). The CDR3 nucleotides read TGTGCCAGCAGTTTTTCAACTAGCGACCCTGAGCAGTTCTTC. It is translated as CASSFSTSDPEQFF.

V is TRBV18 and J is TRBJ1-3, with D uncertain. The CDR3 runs 17 residues. From germline, CDR1 is KGHSH and CDR2 LQKENI. V was cut by 0 bases and J by 0 bases, with 12 bases left in between. The CDR3 region has the DNA TGTGCCAGCTCACCACCGAATTCCTGGAGCTCTGGAAACACCATATATTTT. Its translation is CASSPPNSWSSGNTIYF. Using reference TRBV18 and TRBJ1-3 for the parts outside the CDR3, the full variable domain is NAGVMQNPRHLVRRRGQEARLRCSPMKGHSHVYWYRQLPEEGLKFMVYLQKENIIDESGMPKERFSAEFPKEGPSILRIQQVVRGDSAAYFCASSPPNSWSSGNTIYFGEGSWLTVV.

The chain is built from TRBV4-1 and TRBJ1-2; maybe TRBD1 (6 bases). The V and J ends lost 4 bases and 5 bases respectively, with 11 bases between them. This CDR3 has 13 amino acids. The V gene's germline CDR1 is MGHRA and CDR2 YSYEKL. For the CDR3, the DNA is TGCGCCAGCAGCCTGGGGACATCTTATGGCTACACCTTC. It is translated as CASSLGTSYGYTF.

The J gene is TRBJ1-3, the V gene TRBV18; TRBD1 is a possible D gene (6 bases). V was trimmed by 3 bases and J by 2 bases, leaving 8 bases between them. The CDR3 contains 14 residues. Germline CDR1 reads KGHSH; CDR2 reads LQKENI. The CDR3 coding sequence is TGTGCCAGCTCACCGGGGACAACTGGAAACACCATATATTTT. As protein: CASSPGTTGNTIYF.

The chain has TRBV7-6 and TRBJ1-5, with TRBD1 identical over 9 bases. Germline V gives CDR1 SGHVS, CDR2 FNYEAQ. The V segment lost 5 bases and the J segment 0 bases; nucleotides outside the gene matches: 5. This CDR3 has 16 residues. The CDR3 spells CASSAGTGTSNQPQHF. CDR3 nucleotides: TGTGCCAGCAGCGCAGGGACAGGGACTAGCAATCAGCCCCAGCATTTT.

This clone was counted a single time. This sequence joins TRBV2 and TRBJ2-7; D might be TRBD1 (5 bases). The CDR3 loop spans 11 amino acids. V was clipped by 4 bases and J by 9 bases, with 10 bases between them. Germline CDR1 is SNHLY and CDR2 is FYNNEI. CDR3 sequence: CASSVATGQYF. CDR3 nucleotide sequence: TGTGCCAGCAGTGTAGCCACAGGGCAGTACTTC.